The 30 T cell receptor beta chains below come from one sample, sequenced in a study of glioma-infiltrating T cells after dendritic cell vaccination (TCRdb year 2016). This specimen's time point label, per the study, means: after dendritic cell vaccination, including at tumor progression/relapse. Libraries were built with the immunoSEQ multiplex PCR assay. What TCRdb holds here is the immuneACCESS table cut down to in-frame rearrangements. Part of the clones is not present; checked against another copy, under half of the missing clones reflect an unresolved V gene, and the others are unexplained. Counted in this sample were tens of thousands of clones; about 81% of them appeared once. In total, the top ten clones hold 2.1% of the sample. Sample: blood, taken after dendritic cell vaccination. These TCRs come from a human donor with glioblastoma.

The gene calls are TRBV18 and TRBJ2-7, with no clear D. The CDR3 has 15 amino acids. Germline CDR1 reads KGHSH; CDR2 reads LQKENI. Trimming pared 3 bases from V and 2 bases from J, leaving 14 bases between. The CDR3 DNA reads as TGTGCCAGCTCACCCCCTCCTAGTACTACCTACGAGCAGTACTTC. This sequence encodes CASSPPPSTTYEQYF.

The chain combines TRBV6-5 with TRBJ1-4; perhaps TRBD1 as D (5 bases). V was pared by 0 bases and J by 7 bases, with 12 bases between. This CDR3 is built from 15 residues. Germline CDR1 MNHEY, CDR2 SVGAGI. This CDR3 reads CASSYSRVGGEKLFF. The CDR3 DNA is TGTGCCAGCAGTTACTCGAGGGTGGGGGGTGAAAAACTGTTTTTT.

The genes are TRBV18 and TRBJ2-2; the D is unclear. This CDR3 is built from 14 residues. Per germline, CDR1 KGHSH and CDR2 LQKENI. V was pared by 3 bases and J by 1 base, with 6 bases between. CDR3: CASSPNRNTGELFF. CDR3 nucleotides: TGTGCCAGCTCACCCAACAGGAACACCGGGGAGCTGTTTTTT.

The chain joins TRBV6-1 to TRBJ1-2; 8 bases are a match to TRBD1. The V segment lost 6 bases and the J segment 4 bases; nucleotides outside the gene matches: 7. This CDR3 has 14 amino acids. Germline-derived CDR1 and CDR2 are MNHNS and SASEGT. CDR3 DNA sequence: TGTGCCAGCAGGACAGGGGCAGCCGGCTATGGCTACACCTTC. Its translation: CASRTGAAGYGYTF.

The CDR3 loop is CASSPVPQGNTEAFF. Written as DNA, the CDR3 is TGTGCCAGCTCACCAGTTCCACAGGGGAACACTGAAGCTTTCTTT. The J gene is TRBJ1-1, the V gene TRBV18; D possibly corresponds to TRBD1 (6 bases). V shed 2 bases and J shed 1 base, with 11 bases lying between them. This CDR3 comprises 15 residues. The germline V gene encodes CDR1 KGHSH and CDR2 LQKENI.

The V gene is TRBV5-1, the J gene TRBJ2-6; D not certain. The germline V gene encodes CDR1 SGHRS and CDR2 YFSETQ. The CDR3 runs 18 residues. Between the trimmed V and J ends, which lost 0 bases and 2 bases, there was a span of 15 bases. CDR3 bases: TGCGCCAGCAGCTTGGAGGATTTCAGGCTCGCTGGGGCCAACGTCCTGACTTTC. Its translation: CASSLEDFRLAGANVLTF.

CDR3 region: CASSTGCGRAPYEQYV. The CDR3 DNA sequence: TGTGCCAGTAGTACGGGTTGCGGGAGGGCACCCTACGAGCAGTACGTC. The V call is TRBV19, the J call TRBJ2-7; 9 bases align to TRBD2. This CDR3 is built from 16 residues. Germline-derived CDR1 and CDR2 are LNHDA and SQIVND (reference sequence). The ends lost 4 bases at V and 2 bases at J; junction bases unmatched: 9.

The CDR3: CASSPLPSTGDYGYTF. Here the CDR3 DNA reads TGTGCCAGCTCACCACTTCCTTCGACAGGGGACTATGGCTACACCTTC. The chain joins TRBV18 to TRBJ1-2; 8 bases are a match to TRBD1. Germline V gene data show CDR1 as KGHSH and CDR2 as LQKENI. This CDR3 is 16 amino acids long. J lost 3 bases, V lost 1 base, and 7 bases had no gene match.

The rearrangement links TRBV6-1 to TRBJ1-2; 7 bases fit TRBD1. CDR3 length: 15 amino acids. CDR1 and CDR2 (germline): MNHNS, SASEGT. V lost 6 bases and J lost 0; bases outside the gene matches: 7. The CDR3 here is CASRRSQGTNYGYTF. The CDR3 DNA is TGTGCCAGCAGAAGATCACAGGGGACTAACTATGGCTACACCTTC.

The chain couples TRBV7-9 to TRBJ1-3; D remains unclear. The CDR3 covers 16 residues. Germline assignment: CDR1 SEHNR and CDR2 FQNEAQ (reference sequence). Trimming took 2 bases from V and 4 from J, leaving 15 bases between them. The CDR3 nucleotides are TGTGCCAGCAGCTTAACGGGTGGTCGTCAGGGAAACACCATATATTTT. Its protein product is CASSLTGGRQGNTIYF.

V is TRBV4-1 and J is TRBJ1-2; D remains ambiguous. The CDR3 has 14 residues. Looked up from germline, CDR1 is MGHRA and CDR2 is YSYEKL. Trimming left V 1 base short and J 6 bases short, with 12 bases between. The CDR3 sequence is CASSQVGARDGYTF. DNA of the CDR3: TGCGCCAGCAGCCAAGTTGGAGCGAGGGATGGCTACACCTTC.

J is TRBJ2-5 and V is TRBV11-2; 10 bases line up with TRBD2. Germline CDR1 and CDR2: SGHAT and FQNNGV. The V and J ends lost 1 base and 1 base, in that order; junction bases with no gene match: 12. The CDR3 is 19 residues long. DNA for the CDR3: TGTGCCAGCAGCTTAGTGTTGCCTAGCGGGGGCCCCTCCCAAGAGACCCAGTACTTC. Protein sequence: CASSLVLPSGGPSQETQYF.

The chain uses TRBV25-1 and TRBJ1-4, with 7 bases matching TRBD1. CDR3 length: 17 residues. Germline V CDR1 and CDR2: MGHDK, SYGVNS. V shed 3 bases, J shed 0 bases, and the junction held 7 bases outside the gene matches. DNA for the CDR3: TGTGCCAGCAGTGAGATAGGACAGGAACCAACTAATGAAAAACTGTTTTTT. Protein product: CASSEIGQEPTNEKLFF.

V gene TRBV6-5 combines with J gene TRBJ2-2; 7 bases fit TRBD1. The junction had 8 bases not matched to a gene; V was cut back by 6 bases and J by 4 bases. Germline V gene data show CDR1 as MNHEY and CDR2 as SVGAGI. The CDR3 is 15 amino acids. The CDR3 nucleotides read TGTGCCAGCAGCTCCCCCAGGGACAGCACCGGGGAGCTGTTTTTT. Protein: CASSSPRDSTGELFF.

This clone was seen a few times. CDR3 protein: CAISESNSGRSDTQYF. DNA for the CDR3: TGTGCCATCAGTGAGTCTAACAGCGGGAGATCAGATACGCAGTATTTT. This chain links TRBV10-3 with TRBJ2-3; 8 bases are a match to TRBD2. Trimming took 0 bases from V and 4 from J; bases not matched to a gene: 6. This CDR3 is built from 16 residues. CDR1 and CDR2 (germline): ENHRY, SYGVKD.

As regards this clone: This sample also contains other DNA sequences that code for the same CDR3. The chain links TRBV2 to TRBJ2-1; perhaps TRBD1 as D (7 bases). V lost 6 bases, J lost 4 bases, and 10 bases lay in between. This CDR3 is built from 13 residues. The germline CDR1 and CDR2 sequences are SNHLY and FYNNEI. CDR3: CASSGGQYNEQFF. In nucleotides, the CDR3 is TGTGCCAGCAGCGGGGGACAGTACAATGAGCAGTTCTTC.

The sample holds one count of this clone. The V and J genes are TRBV5-1 and TRBJ1-4, with D tentatively TRBD1 (5 bases). The CDR3 spans 15 residues. In germline, CDR1 is SGHRS, CDR2 YFSETQ. Trimming pared 3 bases from V and 8 bases from J, leaving 17 bases between. The CDR3: CASSSVPGGDEKLFF. CDR3 in DNA: TGCGCCAGCAGCTCCGTCCCGGGAGGGGACGAAAAACTGTTTTTT.

The chain is built from TRBV7-8 and TRBJ2-2; 8 nucleotides agree with TRBD1. CDR3 size: 14 residues. Per germline, CDR1 SGHVS and CDR2 FQNEAQ. J gave up 9 bases and V 4 bases, and 7 bases lay outside the gene matches. The CDR3 bases are TGTGCCAGCAGCTACGGACAGGGTCAGAGGGAGCTGTTTTTT. This encodes CASSYGQGQRELFF.

This clone was seen just once. The chain recombines TRBV2 with TRBJ1-5, with TRBD1 identical over 9 bases. V dropped 0 bases and J dropped 4; count of bases not matched to a gene: 16. The CDR3 spans 20 residues. Per the germline V gene, CDR1 is SNHLY and CDR2 is FYNNEI. CDR3 region: CASSEADTGGRALSNQPQHF. DNA of the CDR3: TGTGCCAGCAGTGAAGCAGATACAGGGGGCCGGGCTCTTAGTAATCAGCCCCAGCATTTT.

The rearrangement joins TRBV18 to TRBJ1-2; maybe TRBD1 (6 bases). The V end lost 1 base, the J end lost 6 bases, and 12 bases lay between the germline ends. The CDR3 has 14 residues. In germline, CDR1 is KGHSH, CDR2 LQKENI. The CDR3 coding sequence is TGTGCCAGCTCACCACTAGGACAGACAAATGGCTACACCTTC. Translation gives CASSPLGQTNGYTF.

CDR3 amino acids: CATNAPTGGNQPQHF. CDR3 bases: TGTGCCACAAACGCGCCGACAGGGGGCAATCAGCCCCAGCATTTT. The chain has TRBV6-1 and TRBJ1-5; 8 bases fit TRBD1. The germline V gene encodes CDR1 MNHNS and CDR2 SASEGT. The CDR3 length is 15 residues. After removal of 10 bases from V and 2 bases from J, the junction contained 10 bases not matched to a gene.

The V call is TRBV6-6, the J call TRBJ1-5; a weak D match, TRBD1 (5 bases). Germline assignment: CDR1 MNHNY and CDR2 SVGAGI (reference sequence). With 2 bases removed from V and 4 bases from J, the gap between germline ends came to 9 bases. The CDR3 length is 14 residues. The CDR3 region has the DNA TGTGCCAGCAGTTACGACGGGGGGAATCAGCCCCAGCATTTT. This encodes CASSYDGGNQPQHF.

The V gene is TRBV4-1, the J gene TRBJ2-1; 8 nucleotides match TRBD2. Losses at the gene ends were 3 bases for V and 2 bases for J; bases not matched to a gene: 3. The CDR3 covers 15 residues. CDR1 is MGHRA and CDR2 is YSYEKL in the germline V gene. CDR3 DNA: TGCGCCAGCAGCCACACTAGCGGTGCCTACAATGAGCAGTTCTTC. Translating gives CASSHTSGAYNEQFF.

The chain carries TRBV2 and TRBJ1-4; D may be TRBD1 (5 bases). The CDR3 is made up of 13 amino acids. CDR1 and CDR2 (germline): SNHLY, FYNNEI. The V gene lost 8 bases and the J gene lost 0 bases, with 7 bases spanning the gap. CDR3 coding DNA: TGTGCCAGCGCAGGGACAACTAATGAAAAACTGTTTTTT. Translation gives CASAGTTNEKLFF.

The V gene is TRBV5-6, the J gene TRBJ1-1; no reliable D call. Germline V gene lookup returns CDR1 SGHDT and CDR2 YYEEEE. Trimming pared 1 base from V and 8 bases from J, leaving 9 bases between. This CDR3 is built from 12 residues. The CDR3 protein is CASSLLGREAFF. Here the CDR3 DNA reads TGTGCCAGCAGCTTGCTCGGCAGGGAAGCTTTCTTT.

The gene calls are TRBV5-1 and TRBJ2-1; unclear D gene. Trimming removed 4 bases at V and 0 bases at J, with 14 bases between. This CDR3 comprises 16 residues. Germline V gives CDR1 SGHRS, CDR2 YFSETQ. The CDR3 DNA follows: TGCGCCAGCAGCGGCTCACAGATCCGCTCCTACAATGAGCAGTTCTTC. This sequence encodes CASSGSQIRSYNEQFF.

The chain recombines TRBV11-3 with TRBJ2-2, with D unresolved. The CDR3 is 12 residues long. The V gene's germline CDR1 is SGHNT and CDR2 YENEEA. V lost 2 bases to trimming and J lost 7 bases, with 5 bases between them. The CDR3: CASSLRFGELFF. The CDR3 DNA is TGTGCCAGCAGCTTACGGTTCGGGGAGCTGTTTTTT.

The genes are TRBV2 and TRBJ2-6; 8 bases are a match to TRBD1. This CDR3 contains 17 residues. V shed 4 bases, J shed 0 bases, and the junction held 5 bases outside the gene matches. In germline, CDR1 is SNHLY, CDR2 FYNNEI. Here the CDR3 DNA reads TGTGCCAGCAGTGGGACAGGGTACACCTCTGGGGCCAACGTCCTGACTTTC. Its translation: CASSGTGYTSGANVLTF.

This rearrangement joins TRBV6-5 to TRBJ2-5; 9 nucleotides line up with TRBD2. There are 16 residues in the CDR3. The junction had 10 bases not matched to a gene; V was cut back by 0 bases and J by 8 bases. Germline lookup yields CDR1 MNHEY and CDR2 SVGAGI. The CDR3 loop is CASSYSGGGAYITQYF. The CDR3 DNA sequence: TGTGCCAGCAGTTACTCAGGCGGGGGGGCCTACATAACCCAGTACTTC.

The table lists this clone with a few counts. The rearrangement links TRBV11-2 to TRBJ1-1; TRBD1 aligns across 7 bases. CDR1 and CDR2 from the germline V gene are SGHAT and FQNNGV. The CDR3 totals 15 residues. With V trimmed by 5 bases and J by 1 base, 7 bases remained unmatched. The DNA of the CDR3 is TGTGCCAGCAGCCCCGTACAGGGGAAGAACACTGAAGCTTTCTTT. It translates to CASSPVQGKNTEAFF.